This passage covers 6 T cell receptor beta chains from one sample sequenced in a study of blood T cell repertoires in COVID-19. The repertoire was sequenced with immunoSEQ multiplex PCR; TCRdb's copy has only in-frame clones and lacks some. The sample has approximately 200,000 clones; 81% are singletons. Sequenced: PBMCs or T cells enriched from blood (not recorded which). The receptors were gathered from a middle-aged man who had recovered from COVID-19.

The CDR3 DNA reads TGTGCCAGCAGCCCCCCAGGGCCAGATTCACCCCTCCACTTT. Amino acids: CASSPPGPDSPLHF. The chain recombines TRBV5-8 with TRBJ1-6; weak D call: TRBD1 (5 bases). Germline V gene lookup returns CDR1 SGHTS and CDR2 YDEGEE. CDR3 length equals 14 residues. Trimming removed 4 bases from V and 8 bases from J, with 13 bases in between.

The chain uses TRBV24-1 and TRBJ1-2; a possible D gene is TRBD1 (6 bases). Trimming left V 8 bases short and J 0 bases short, with 18 bases between. CDR1 KGHDR and CDR2 SFDVKD come from the germline V gene. CDR3 length equals 16 residues. The CDR3 nucleotides read TGTGCCACCATGGGGGCCGACTCTAAAGCTAACTATGGCTACACCTTC. Its translation: CATMGADSKANYGYTF.

V is TRBV7-9 and J is TRBJ2-1, with TRBD1 matching over 11 bases. With V trimmed by 3 bases and J by 6 bases, 1 base remained unmatched. Germline CDR1 and CDR2: SEHNR and FQNEAQ (reference sequence). The CDR3 has 14 amino acids. Here the CDR3 DNA reads TGTGCCAGCAGCTTTGGGACAGGGGGCAATGAGCAGTTCTTC. Protein product: CASSFGTGGNEQFF. The full variable domain, with the rest looked up from reference TRBV7-9 and TRBJ2-1, is DTGVSQNPRHKITKRGQNVTFRCDPISEHNRLYWYRQTLGQGPEFLTYFQNEAQLEKSRLLSDRFSAERPKGSFSTLEIQRTEQGDSAMYLCASSFGTGGNEQFFGPGTRLTVL.

The chain combines TRBV6-1 with TRBJ2-7; 7 positions agree with TRBD2. CDR3 length: 16 amino acids. J lost 0 bases, V lost 1 base, and 6 bases had no gene match. Germline lookup yields CDR1 MNHNS and CDR2 SASEGT. The CDR3 DNA reads TGTGCCAGCAGTGAAGGACCGGGGGGATCCTCCTACGAGCAGTACTTC. Its translation is CASSEGPGGSSYEQYF.

This chain links TRBV12-3 or TRBV12-4 with TRBJ1-1; D is possibly TRBD1 (5 bases). The germline V and J ends were trimmed by 6 bases and 3 bases, with 8 bases remaining between them. This CDR3 is built from 12 residues. As DNA, the CDR3 is TGTGCCAGCAGCGCGGGGGACACTGAAGCTTTCTTT. Amino acids: CASSAGDTEAFF.

V is TRBV12-3 or TRBV12-4 and J is TRBJ2-2, with no clear D. CDR3 size: 13 residues. Trimming stripped 2 bases from V and 4 bases from J, with 5 bases between. CDR3 protein: CASSLRSTGELFF. The CDR3 DNA follows: TGTGCCAGCAGTTTAAGGAGCACCGGGGAGCTGTTTTTT.